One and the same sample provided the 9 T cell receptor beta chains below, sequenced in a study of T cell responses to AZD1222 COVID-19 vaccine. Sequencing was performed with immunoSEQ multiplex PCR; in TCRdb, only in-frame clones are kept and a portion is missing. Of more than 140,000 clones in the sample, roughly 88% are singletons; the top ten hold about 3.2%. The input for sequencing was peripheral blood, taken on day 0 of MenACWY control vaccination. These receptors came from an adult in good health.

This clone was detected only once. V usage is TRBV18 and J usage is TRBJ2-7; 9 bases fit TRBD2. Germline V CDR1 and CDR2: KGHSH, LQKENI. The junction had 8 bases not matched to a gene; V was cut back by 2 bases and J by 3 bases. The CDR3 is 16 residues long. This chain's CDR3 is CASSPLIAGGLYEQYF. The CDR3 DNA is TGTGCCAGCTCACCATTGATTGCGGGAGGGCTCTACGAGCAGTACTTC.

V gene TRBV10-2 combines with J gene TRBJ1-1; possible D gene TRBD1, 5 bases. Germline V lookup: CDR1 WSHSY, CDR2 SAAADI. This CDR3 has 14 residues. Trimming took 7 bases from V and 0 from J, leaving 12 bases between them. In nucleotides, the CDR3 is TGCGCCAGCACCCCAGGGAGAATGAACACTGAAGCTTTCTTT. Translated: CASTPGRMNTEAFF.

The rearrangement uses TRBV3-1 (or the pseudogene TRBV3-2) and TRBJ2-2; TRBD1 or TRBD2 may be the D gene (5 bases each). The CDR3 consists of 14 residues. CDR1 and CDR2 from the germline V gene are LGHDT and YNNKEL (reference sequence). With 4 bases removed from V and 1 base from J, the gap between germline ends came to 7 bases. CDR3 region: CASSRDGNTGELFF. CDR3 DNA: TGTGCCAGCAGCCGGGACGGGAACACCGGGGAGCTGTTTTTT.

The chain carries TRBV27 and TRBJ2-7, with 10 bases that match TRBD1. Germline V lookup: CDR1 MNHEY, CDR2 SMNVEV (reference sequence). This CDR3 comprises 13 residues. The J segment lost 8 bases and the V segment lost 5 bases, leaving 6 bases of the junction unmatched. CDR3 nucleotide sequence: TGTGCCAGCAGTCCTTGGGACAGGGGCCAGCAGTACTTC. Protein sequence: CASSPWDRGQQYF.

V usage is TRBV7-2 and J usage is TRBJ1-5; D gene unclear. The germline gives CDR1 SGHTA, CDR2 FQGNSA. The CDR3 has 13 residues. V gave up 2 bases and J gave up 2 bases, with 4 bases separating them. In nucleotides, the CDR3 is TGTGCCAGCAGCTTAAGCCGCAATCAGCCCCAGCATTTT. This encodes CASSLSRNQPQHF. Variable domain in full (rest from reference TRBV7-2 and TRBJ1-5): GAGVSQSPSNKVTEKGKDVELRCDPISGHTALYWYRQSLGQGLEFLIYFQGNSAPDKSGLPSDRFSAERTGGSVSTLTIQRTQQEDSAVYLCASSLSRNQPQHFGDGTRLSIL.

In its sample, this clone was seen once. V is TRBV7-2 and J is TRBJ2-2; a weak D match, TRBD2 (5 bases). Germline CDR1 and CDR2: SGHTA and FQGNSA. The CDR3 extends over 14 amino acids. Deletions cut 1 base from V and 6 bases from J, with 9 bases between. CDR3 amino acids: CASSLDRGPGELFF. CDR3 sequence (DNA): TGTGCCAGCAGCTTAGACCGGGGTCCCGGGGAGCTGTTTTTT. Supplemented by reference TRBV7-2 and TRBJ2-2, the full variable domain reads GAGVSQSPSNKVTEKGKDVELRCDPISGHTALYWYRQSLGQGLEFLIYFQGNSAPDKSGLPSDRFSAERTGGSVSTLTIQRTQQEDSAVYLCASSLDRGPGELFFGEGSRLTVL.

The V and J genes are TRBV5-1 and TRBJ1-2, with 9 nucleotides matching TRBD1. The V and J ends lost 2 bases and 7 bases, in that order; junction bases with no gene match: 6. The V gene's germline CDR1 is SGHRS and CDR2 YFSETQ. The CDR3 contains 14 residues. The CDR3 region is CASSFGQGSGGYTF. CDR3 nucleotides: TGCGCCAGCAGCTTTGGACAGGGGAGTGGTGGCTACACCTTC.

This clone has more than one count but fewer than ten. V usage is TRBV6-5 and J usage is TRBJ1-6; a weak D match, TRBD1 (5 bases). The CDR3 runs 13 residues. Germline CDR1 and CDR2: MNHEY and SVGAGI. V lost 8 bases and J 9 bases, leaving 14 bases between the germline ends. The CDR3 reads CASLFKGASPLHF. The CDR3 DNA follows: TGTGCCAGCTTATTTAAAGGGGCTTCACCCCTCCACTTT.

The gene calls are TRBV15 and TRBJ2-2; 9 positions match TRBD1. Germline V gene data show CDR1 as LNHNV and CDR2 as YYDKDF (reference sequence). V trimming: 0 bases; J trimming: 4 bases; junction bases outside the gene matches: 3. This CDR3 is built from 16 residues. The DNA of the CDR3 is TGTGCCACCAGCAGAGATGGGGACAGGGCCACCGGGGAGCTGTTTTTT. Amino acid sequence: CATSRDGDRATGELFF.